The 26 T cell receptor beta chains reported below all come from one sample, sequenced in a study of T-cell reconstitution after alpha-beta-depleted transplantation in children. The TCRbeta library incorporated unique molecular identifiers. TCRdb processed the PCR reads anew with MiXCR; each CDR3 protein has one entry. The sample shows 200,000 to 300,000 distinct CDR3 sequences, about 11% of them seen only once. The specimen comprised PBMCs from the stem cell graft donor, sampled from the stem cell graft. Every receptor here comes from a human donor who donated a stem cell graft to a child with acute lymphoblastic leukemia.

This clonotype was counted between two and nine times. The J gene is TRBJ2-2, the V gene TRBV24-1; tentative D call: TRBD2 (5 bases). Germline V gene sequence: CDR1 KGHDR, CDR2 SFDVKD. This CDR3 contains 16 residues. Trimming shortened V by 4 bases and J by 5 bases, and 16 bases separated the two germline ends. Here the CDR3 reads CATSDGSGVGTGELFF. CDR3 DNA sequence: TGTGCCACCAGTGACGGGTCCGGGGTTGGTACCGGGGAGCTGTTTTTT.

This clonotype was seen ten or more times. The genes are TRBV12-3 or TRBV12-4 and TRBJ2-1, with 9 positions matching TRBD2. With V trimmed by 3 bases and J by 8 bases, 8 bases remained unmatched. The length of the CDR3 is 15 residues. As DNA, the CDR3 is TGTGCCAGCAGTTTGAGGTCTAGCGGGAAAGATGAGCAGTTCTTC. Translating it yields CASSLRSSGKDEQFF.

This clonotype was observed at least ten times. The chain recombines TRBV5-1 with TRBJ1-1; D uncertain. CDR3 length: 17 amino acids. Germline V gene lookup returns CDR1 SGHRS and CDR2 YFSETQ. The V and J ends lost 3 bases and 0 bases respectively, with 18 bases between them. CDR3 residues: CASSSPLAGGMNTEAFF. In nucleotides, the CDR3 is TGCGCCAGCAGCTCCCCCCTCGCGGGAGGAATGAACACTGAAGCTTTCTTT. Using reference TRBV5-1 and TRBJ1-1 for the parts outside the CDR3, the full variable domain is KAGVTQTPRYLIKTRGQQVTLSCSPISGHRSVSWYQQTPGQGLQFLFEYFSETQRNKGNFPGRFSGRQFSNSRSEMNVSTLELGDSALYLCASSSPLAGGMNTEAFFGQGTRLTVV.

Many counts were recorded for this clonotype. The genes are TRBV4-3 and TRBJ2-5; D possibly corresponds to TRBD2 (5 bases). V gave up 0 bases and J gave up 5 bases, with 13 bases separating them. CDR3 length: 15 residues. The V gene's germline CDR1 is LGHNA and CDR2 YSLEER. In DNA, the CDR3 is TGCGCCAGCAGCCAAGAAGGGAGCTATCCGGAGACCCAGTACTTC. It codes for CASSQEGSYPETQYF.

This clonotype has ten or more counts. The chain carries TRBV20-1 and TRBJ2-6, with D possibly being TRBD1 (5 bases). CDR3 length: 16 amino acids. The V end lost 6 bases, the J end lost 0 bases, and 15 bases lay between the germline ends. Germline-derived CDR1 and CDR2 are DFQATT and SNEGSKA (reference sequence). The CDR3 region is CSAPGRAFSGANVLTF. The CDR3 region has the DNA TGCAGTGCCCCAGGCAGGGCTTTCTCTGGGGCCAACGTCCTGACTTTC.

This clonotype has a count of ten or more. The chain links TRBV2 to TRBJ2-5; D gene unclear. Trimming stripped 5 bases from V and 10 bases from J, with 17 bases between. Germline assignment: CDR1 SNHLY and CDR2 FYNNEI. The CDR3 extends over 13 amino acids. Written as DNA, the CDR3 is TGTGCCAGCAGTTACTCCCAGGAGTGGGACCAGTACTTC. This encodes CASSYSQEWDQYF.

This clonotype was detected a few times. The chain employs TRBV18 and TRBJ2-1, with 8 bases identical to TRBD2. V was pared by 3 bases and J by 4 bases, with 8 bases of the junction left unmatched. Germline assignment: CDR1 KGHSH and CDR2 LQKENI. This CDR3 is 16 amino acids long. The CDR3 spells CASSPRAGVLYNEQFF. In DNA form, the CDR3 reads TGTGCCAGCTCACCCAGAGCGGGGGTTTTGTACAATGAGCAGTTCTTC.

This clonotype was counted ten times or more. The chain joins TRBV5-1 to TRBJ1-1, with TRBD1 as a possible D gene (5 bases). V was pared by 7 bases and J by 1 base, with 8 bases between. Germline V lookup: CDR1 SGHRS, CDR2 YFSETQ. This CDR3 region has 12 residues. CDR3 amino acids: CASRDGNTEAFF. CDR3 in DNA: TGCGCCAGCCGGGACGGGAACACTGAAGCTTTCTTT. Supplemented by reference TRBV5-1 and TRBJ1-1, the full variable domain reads KAGVTQTPRYLIKTRGQQVTLSCSPISGHRSVSWYQQTPGQGLQFLFEYFSETQRNKGNFPGRFSGRQFSNSRSEMNVSTLELGDSALYLCASRDGNTEAFFGQGTRLTVV.

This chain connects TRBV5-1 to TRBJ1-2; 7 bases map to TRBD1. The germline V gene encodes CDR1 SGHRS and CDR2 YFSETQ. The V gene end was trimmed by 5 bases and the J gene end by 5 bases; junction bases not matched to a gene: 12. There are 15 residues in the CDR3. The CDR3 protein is CASSLPGQKVYGYTF. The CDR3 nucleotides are TGCGCCAGCAGTTTACCGGGACAGAAAGTTTATGGCTACACCTTC.

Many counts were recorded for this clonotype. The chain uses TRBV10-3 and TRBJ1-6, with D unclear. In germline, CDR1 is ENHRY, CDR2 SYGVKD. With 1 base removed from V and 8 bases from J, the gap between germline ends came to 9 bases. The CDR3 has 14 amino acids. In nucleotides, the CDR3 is TGTGCCATCAGTGAGTTCGGGGTTGATTCACCCCTCCACTTT. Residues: CAISEFGVDSPLHF.

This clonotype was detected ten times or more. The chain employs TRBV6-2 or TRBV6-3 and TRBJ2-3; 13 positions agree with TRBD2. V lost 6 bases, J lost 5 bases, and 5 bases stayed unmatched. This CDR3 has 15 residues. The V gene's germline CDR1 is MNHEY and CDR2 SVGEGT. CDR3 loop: CASRRLAGGRDTQYF. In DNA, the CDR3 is TGTGCCAGCAGGAGACTAGCGGGAGGCAGAGATACGCAGTATTTT.

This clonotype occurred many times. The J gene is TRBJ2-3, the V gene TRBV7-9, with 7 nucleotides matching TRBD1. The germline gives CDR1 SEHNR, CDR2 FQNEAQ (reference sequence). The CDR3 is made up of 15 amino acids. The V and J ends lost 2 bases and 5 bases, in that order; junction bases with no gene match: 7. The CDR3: CASSLRTGFKDTQYF. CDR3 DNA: TGTGCCAGCAGCTTAAGGACAGGCTTCAAAGATACGCAGTATTTT. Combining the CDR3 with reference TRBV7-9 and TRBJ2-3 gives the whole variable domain DTGVSQNPRHKITKRGQNVTFRCDPISEHNRLYWYRQTLGQGPEFLTYFQNEAQLEKSRLLSDRFSAERPKGSFSTLEIQRTEQGDSAMYLCASSLRTGFKDTQYFGPGTRLTVL.

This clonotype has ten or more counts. The chain's CDR3 is CASSLDPIQNYNEQFF. As DNA, the CDR3 is TGCGCCAGCAGCTTGGATCCGATACAAAATTACAATGAGCAGTTCTTC. The chain combines TRBV5-1 with TRBJ2-1; D is unresolved. Trimming left V 0 bases short and J 4 bases short, with 14 bases between. This CDR3 has 16 amino acids. From germline, CDR1 is SGHRS and CDR2 YFSETQ.

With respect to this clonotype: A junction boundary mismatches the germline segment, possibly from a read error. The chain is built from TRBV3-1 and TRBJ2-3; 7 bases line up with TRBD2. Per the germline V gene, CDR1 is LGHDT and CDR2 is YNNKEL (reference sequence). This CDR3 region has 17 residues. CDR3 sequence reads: CATSLPTSRIGTDTQYF. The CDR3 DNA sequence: TGTGCCACCAGCCTCCCGACTAGCAGGATTGGCACAGATACGCAGTATTTT.

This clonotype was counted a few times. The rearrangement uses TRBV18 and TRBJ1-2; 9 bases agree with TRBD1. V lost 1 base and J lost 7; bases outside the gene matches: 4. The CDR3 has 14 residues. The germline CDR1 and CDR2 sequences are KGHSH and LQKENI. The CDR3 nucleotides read TGTGCCAGCTCACCACGGGACAGGGCCTCTGGCTACACCTTC. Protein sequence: CASSPRDRASGYTF.

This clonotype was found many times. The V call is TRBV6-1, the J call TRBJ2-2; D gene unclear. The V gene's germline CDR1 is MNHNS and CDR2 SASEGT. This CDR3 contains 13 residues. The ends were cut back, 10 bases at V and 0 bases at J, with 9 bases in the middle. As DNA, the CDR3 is TGTGCCACACAGAGAGCGAACACCGGGGAGCTGTTTTTT. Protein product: CATQRANTGELFF.

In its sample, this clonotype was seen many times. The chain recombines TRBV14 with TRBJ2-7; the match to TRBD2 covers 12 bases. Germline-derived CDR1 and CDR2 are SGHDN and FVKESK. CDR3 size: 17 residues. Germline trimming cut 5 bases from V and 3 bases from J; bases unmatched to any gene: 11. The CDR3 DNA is TGTGCCAGCAGCGGTCTGATGGGACTAGCGGGCTTCTACGAGCAGTACTTC. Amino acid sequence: CASSGLMGLAGFYEQYF. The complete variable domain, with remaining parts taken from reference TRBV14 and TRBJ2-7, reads EAGVTQFPSHSVIEKGQTVTLRCDPISGHDNLYWYRRVMGKEIKFLLHFVKESKQDESGMPNNRFLAERTGGTYSTLKVQPAELEDSGVYFCASSGLMGLAGFYEQYFGPGTRLTVT.

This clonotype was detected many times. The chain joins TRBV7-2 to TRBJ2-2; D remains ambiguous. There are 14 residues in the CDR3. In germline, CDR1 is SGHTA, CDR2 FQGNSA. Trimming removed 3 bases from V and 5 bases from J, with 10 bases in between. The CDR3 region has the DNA TGTGCCAGCAGCTTCGACATGCCGACCGGGGAGCTGTTTTTT. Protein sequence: CASSFDMPTGELFF.

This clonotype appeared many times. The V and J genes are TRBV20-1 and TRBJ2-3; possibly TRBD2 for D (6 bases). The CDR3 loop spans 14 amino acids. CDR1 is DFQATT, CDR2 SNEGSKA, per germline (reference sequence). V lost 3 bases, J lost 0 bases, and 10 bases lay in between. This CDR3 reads CSASRRESTDTQYF. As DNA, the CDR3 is TGCAGTGCTAGTAGACGGGAGAGCACAGATACGCAGTATTTT.

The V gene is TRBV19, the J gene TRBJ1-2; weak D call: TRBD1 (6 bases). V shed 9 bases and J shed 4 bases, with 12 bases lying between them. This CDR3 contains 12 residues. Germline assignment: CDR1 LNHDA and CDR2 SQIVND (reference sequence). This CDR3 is CASRTDSYGYTF. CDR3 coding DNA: TGTGCCAGCCGGACAGACAGCTATGGCTACACCTTC.

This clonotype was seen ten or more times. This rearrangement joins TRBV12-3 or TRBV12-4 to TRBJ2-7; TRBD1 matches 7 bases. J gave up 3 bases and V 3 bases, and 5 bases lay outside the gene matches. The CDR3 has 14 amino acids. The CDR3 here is CASSFWDSIYEQYF. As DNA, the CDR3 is TGTGCCAGCAGTTTCTGGGACAGTATCTACGAGCAGTACTTC.

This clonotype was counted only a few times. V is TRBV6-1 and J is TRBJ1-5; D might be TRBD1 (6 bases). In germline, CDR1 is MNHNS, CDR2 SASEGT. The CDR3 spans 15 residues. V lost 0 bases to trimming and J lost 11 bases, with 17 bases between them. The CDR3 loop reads CASSEAGPGSGAQHF. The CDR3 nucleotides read TGTGCCAGCAGTGAAGCCGGGCCGGGATCAGGGGCCCAGCATTTT.

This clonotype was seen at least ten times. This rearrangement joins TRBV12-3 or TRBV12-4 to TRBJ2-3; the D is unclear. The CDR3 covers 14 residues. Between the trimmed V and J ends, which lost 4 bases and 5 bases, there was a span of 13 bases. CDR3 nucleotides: TGTGCCAGCAGTTGGATCCCCAGAGGAGATACGCAGTATTTT. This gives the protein CASSWIPRGDTQYF.

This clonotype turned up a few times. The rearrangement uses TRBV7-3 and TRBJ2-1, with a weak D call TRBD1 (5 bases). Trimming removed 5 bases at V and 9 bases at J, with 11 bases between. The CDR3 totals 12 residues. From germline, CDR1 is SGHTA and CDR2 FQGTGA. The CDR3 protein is CASSPQGGEQFF. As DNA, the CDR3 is TGTGCCAGCAGCCCCCAGGGCGGTGAGCAGTTCTTC.

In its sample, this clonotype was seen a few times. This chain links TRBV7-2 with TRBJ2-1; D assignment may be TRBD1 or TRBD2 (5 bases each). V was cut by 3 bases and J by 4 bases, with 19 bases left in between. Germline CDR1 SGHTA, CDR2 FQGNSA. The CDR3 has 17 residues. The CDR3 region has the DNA TGTGCCAGCAGCTTGTGGCTCCGGGGACGGACGTACAATGAGCAGTTCTTC. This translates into CASSLWLRGRTYNEQFF.

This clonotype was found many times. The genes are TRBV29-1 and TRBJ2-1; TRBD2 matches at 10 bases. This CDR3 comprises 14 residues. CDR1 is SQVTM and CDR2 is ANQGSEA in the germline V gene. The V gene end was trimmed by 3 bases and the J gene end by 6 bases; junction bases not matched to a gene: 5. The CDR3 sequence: CSVEASGSSNEQFF. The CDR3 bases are TGCAGCGTTGAGGCTAGCGGGAGTAGCAATGAGCAGTTCTTC.